This TCR beta chain was captured by sequencing in a study of human T cells and chemical hapten exposure. Regarding time point: patch test 1, 2 weeks after DPC sensitization. As to treatment: therapeutic diphenylcyclopropenone sensitization with weekly scalp DPC. This clonotype was seen a few times. One entry per CDR3 protein, called by TCRdb with MiXCR from the RACE reads. Found here are some 87,000 distinct CDR3 sequences, about 9.3% of them singletons; the top ten hold approximately 1.4%. The material was whole blood, obtained in connection with sensitization to the hapten diphenylcyclopropenone (DPC). The sequence was obtained from a woman between 45 and 60 years old with alopecia areata. Some clones in this sample may be carry-over from other donors' samples.

CDR3 protein: CSARDLWGNYGYTF. The CDR3 coding sequence is TGCAGTGCTAGAGATTTATGGGGAAACTATGGCTACACCTTC. The chain carries TRBV20-1 and TRBJ1-2, with D unresolved. The germline V gene has CDR1 DFQATT and CDR2 SNEGSKA (reference sequence). This CDR3 has 14 residues. V lost 0 bases and J 2 bases, leaving 10 bases between the germline ends.